This T cell receptor (beta chain) was sequenced during a study of Graves' ophthalmopathy and Graves' hyperthyroidism (dated by TCRdb to the late 2010s). Looking at the study overall: Peripheral blood was collected before any treatment was given, at the time of initial diagnosis. An independent validation cohort comprised fewer than 20 hyperthyroidism patients and some 16 patients who later progressed from hyperthyroidism to ophthalmopathy. The study used signatures of the TCR beta repertoire to tell Graves' ophthalmopathy apart from Graves' hyperthyroidism and to predict which patients would progress to ophthalmopathy. After sampling, hyperthyroidism patients received methimazole starting at 30 mg daily, and ophthalmopathy patients received high-dose intravenous methylprednisolone. In a handful of hyperthyroidism patients, the T-cell repertoire of thyroid tissue was compared with the T-cell repertoire of blood. To explore V-J signatures that distinguish ophthalmopathy from hyperthyroidism, a discovery set of about a hundred patients was enrolled, made up of 43 with ophthalmopathy and under 65 with stable hyperthyroidism. In total, 135 blood samples were TCR-sequenced: 43 ophthalmopathy, some 75 hyperthyroidism and about 17 hyperthyroidism-to-ophthalmopathy patients. The research as a whole found: In cross-validation, the 13-signature model distinguished ophthalmopathy from stable hyperthyroidism with 85% to 90% sensitivity and 81% to 83% specificity, and in the test set the corresponding values were approximately 79% and 70%. In validation, the model predicted ophthalmopathy progression with more than 55% sensitivity and roughly 72% specificity; 12 predicted patients were CT-confirmed with GO in a median of approximately 6.5 months. Most expanded thyroid clonotypes with frequency above 0.001 were also detected in blood, suggesting blood repertoires may reflect the thyroid immune response. No statistical method was used to set the sample size in advance, and the investigators knew which group each participant was assigned to.

This clonotype has more than one count but fewer than ten. Its target antigen remains unknown. Nothing much larger sits one base from this clone, and base qualities are not available. Patients with ophthalmopathy had moderately to severely active disease, with a Clinical Activity Score of 3 or more, a NOSPECS grade of 4 or more, and a disease duration of less than 3 months. Anyone with other autoimmune diseases, uncontrolled infections, pregnancy or lactation was excluded from the study. Clinical symptoms, serum thyroxine, TRAb, thyroid ultrasound and orbital computed tomography were used for diagnosis. Using Ficoll-Paque density gradient centrifugation, PBMCs were isolated from approximately 11 ml of fresh peripheral blood. Trizol reagent was used to extract the total RNA, and its quality was then checked on an Agilent 2100 Bioanalyzer. For repertoire sequencing, the TCR beta CDR3 regions were amplified from RNA transcripts. HTBI primers and the Qiagen OneStep RT-PCR kit were used in a first-round RT-PCR, which was followed by a second-round multiplex PCR, size selection and purification. Libraries were sequenced on an Illumina HiSeq2000 using paired-end 100 bp reads. On the study's bioinformatics: SOAPnuke was used for read processing, and reads with adapters, uncalled bases, a mean Phred below 15, or no exact constant-primer or identifier match were discarded. COPE v1.2.5 was used to merge high-quality paired reads. Clonotypes were defined as unique nucleotide sequences and were aligned to IMGT TRB V, D and J references using MiTCR v1.1. The analysis was limited to V-J combinations with a frequency above 0.0001, which together covered 99% to 99.2% of repertoires. For each V-J combination, a TCR clonal expansion and chaos score was defined as the ratio of F50 clonal expansion to chaos observed in the TCRdist matrix. Welch's t-statistics and random forest were used to reduce features to more than ten V-J combinations, which were fed into a naive Bayes classifier. The Morisita-Horn index was used to measure how similar the thyroid and blood repertoires were. TCRdb reran the public reads through fastp at Q25 and MiXCR, keeping productive beta chains. A single entry per CDR3 protein holds the most common genes and DNA from its merged rows. The V and J calls and clone size are TCRdb's, not the authors'. The table for this sample lists 600,000 to 950,000 distinct CDR3 sequences; around 40% of them were counted only once. In total, the top ten clones hold roughly 45% of the sample.

From the germline V gene (reference sequence), CDR1 is MNHNY and CDR2 is SVGAGI. Counted from cysteine to phenylalanine, this CDR3 has 14 amino acids. The read is trimmed to its CDR3 DNA, 42 bases read in frame from base 1. Cut back by 2 bases and 2 bases, the V and J ends lie 10 bases apart. The source material was peripheral blood. The V and J segments used are TRBV6-6 and TRBJ2-7; TRBD2 is a possible D gene, resting on 5 matching bases. The origin of this receptor is an adult man with Graves' ophthalmopathy. The CDR3 protein: CASSYLDGAYEQYF. The nucleotide sequence reads as follows: TGTGCCAGCAGTTACCTCGACGGGGCCTACGAGCAGTACTTC.